A selection of T cell receptor beta chains follows, all from one sample in a study of blood T cell repertoires in COVID-19. Profiling relied on immunoSEQ multiplex PCR, and the TCRdb table lists in-frame clones only, not all of them. The sample holds about 110,000 clones, 71% seen once. Sample: peripheral blood. These receptors all come from a human donor with acute or convalescent COVID-19. The donor label of this sample is uncertain. CDR3s include the opening cysteine and the closing phenylalanine or tryptophan. The D gene is left open where the match is weak. Rows give clone size only sometimes, using once, few, many, or a class for an expanded clone.

TRBD1	TRBJ1-6	NA	TRBV5-4	TGTGCCAGCAGCAGGGACAGGGGTAATTCACCCCTCCACTTT	CASSRDRGNSPLHF
NA	TRBJ2-4	NA	TRBV24-1	TGTGCCACCAGTGATTCACAGGCGGGGACTGCCAAAAACATTCAGTACTTC	CATSDSQAGTAKNIQYF
NA	TRBJ1-1	NA	TRBV5-4	TGTGCCAGCACCGACAAGAACACTGAAGCTTTCTTT	CASTDKNTEAFF
TRBD1	TRBJ2-5	NA	TRBV19	TGTGCCAGTAGTATCCGGGACAGGGGAGAGACCCAGTACTTC	CASSIRDRGETQYF
TRBD1	TRBJ2-7	NA	TRBV10-3	TGTGCCATCAGGGGGGACAGGGTGGGTTCCTACGAGCAGTACTTC	CAIRGDRVGSYEQYF
TRBD1	TRBJ1-6	NA	TRBV27	TGTGCCAGCAGTTCTCGGGACAGGTCTTATAATTCACCCCTCCACTTT	CASSSRDRSYNSPLHF
NA	TRBJ2-2	NA	TRBV11-2	TGTGCCAGCAGCCGCACTATTAGGACCGGGGAGCTGTTTTTT	CASSRTIRTGELFF
TRBD1	TRBJ2-1	NA	TRBV11-3	TGTGCCAGCGGAGAACAGGGGGCAGGGGAGCAGTTCTTC	CASGEQGAGEQFF
TRBD1	TRBJ1-2	NA	TRBV4-2	TGTGCCAGCAGCCAAGTCGGTGACAGGGACTATGGCTACACCTTC	CASSQVGDRDYGYTF
NA	TRBJ2-3	NA	TRBV3-1/TRBV3-2	TGTGCCAGCAGCCACGGACAGACTCCCCGCACAGATACGCAGTATTTT	CASSHGQTPRTDTQYF
NA	TRBJ2-2	NA	TRBV6-5	TGTGCCAGCAACGGGGGAGGCACCGGGGAGCTGTTTTTT	CASNGGGTGELFF
NA	TRBJ2-6	NA	TRBV3-1/TRBV3-2	TGTGCCAGCAGCCAGGGAGGAGAGTCTCCTGGGGCCAACGTCCTGACTTTC	CASSQGGESPGANVLTF
NA	TRBJ2-5	many	TRBV7-9	TGTGCCAGCAGCTGGAGGTCCCCGGGGCGGGGGCCCCAAGAGACCCAGTACTTC	CASSWRSPGRGPQETQYF
TRBD2	TRBJ2-3	NA	TRBV25-1	TGTGCCAGCAGTGAATCGACAGCGGGGGGCCTAGATACGCAGTATTTT	CASSESTAGGLDTQYF
NA	TRBJ2-2	NA	TRBV2	TGTGCCAGCAGTGAAACGGCCGGGGAGCTGTTTTTT	CASSETAGELFF
TRBD1	TRBJ1-5	NA	TRBV7-2	TGTGCCAGCAGCTTAGCAGGTGTACAGGGGGCAAGTCAGCCCCAGCATTTT	CASSLAGVQGASQPQHF
NA	TRBJ2-1	few	TRBV12-3/TRBV12-4	TGTGCCAGCCACCGCCGGGGGATTAGTGAGCAGTTCTTC	CASHRRGISEQFF
TRBD1	TRBJ1-3	NA	TRBV9	TGTGCCAGCAGCGTAGGTGGCCAGGGGGATTACACCATATATTTT	CASSVGGQGDYTIYF
NA	TRBJ1-2	NA	TRBV2	TGTGCCAGCAGGTTCACCTTAGGGAGTGGGGGCTACACCTTC	CASRFTLGSGGYTF
TRBD2	TRBJ2-7	once	TRBV2	TGTGCCAGCAGTGAACAGGCGAGCGGGGGGCACTGCGAGCAGTACTTC	CASSEQASGGHCEQYF
TRBD1	TRBJ1-6	NA	TRBV6-6	TGTGCCAGCAGTTATCTTCCGGACAGGGGCGGTTCACCCCTCCACTTT	CASSYLPDRGGSPLHF
NA	TRBJ2-3	NA	TRBV6-5	TGTGCCAGCAGTTACCTGGCCAGCACAGATACGCAGTATTTT	CASSYLASTDTQYF
NA	TRBJ1-1	few	TRBV21-1	TGTGCCAGCAGCAAAGCTACCAGTCAGAACACTGAAGCTTTCTTT	CASSKATSQNTEAFF
TRBD2	TRBJ2-3	once	TRBV11-3	TGTGCCAGCAGCTCCAGCGGGGGGGCCGGCACAGATACGCAGTATTTT	CASSSSGGAGTDTQYF
TRBD1	TRBJ1-3	NA	TRBV5-6	TGTGCCAGCAGCTTGTGGGGACAGGGAAACACCATATATTTT	CASSLWGQGNTIYF
NA	TRBJ2-2	NA	TRBV4-2	TGTGCCAGCAGCCAAGAAGGTGGGCAAACCGGGGAGCTGTTTTTT	CASSQEGGQTGELFF
TRBD2	TRBJ2-1	NA	TRBV7-9	TGTGCCAGCAGCTTTGTTCCGGGACTAGCGCCCAATGAGCAGTTCTTC	CASSFVPGLAPNEQFF
NA	TRBJ1-2	NA	TRBV29-1	TGCAGCGCTGACAGAAACTATGGCTACACCTTC	CSADRNYGYTF
NA	TRBJ1-2	NA	TRBV2	TGTGCCACAAAGGGGTGGAACTATGGCTACACCTTC	CATKGWNYGYTF
NA	TRBJ1-6	NA	TRBV6-1	TGTGCCAGCAGTGAAGCATTATTACAGTTTAATTCACCCCTCCACTTT	CASSEALLQFNSPLHF
TRBD2	TRBJ2-1	NA	TRBV6-5	TGTGCCAGCAGTAGAGGGACTAGCGGGGGTAATGAGCAGTTCTTC	CASSRGTSGGNEQFF
TRBD1	TRBJ1-2	NA	TRBV3-1/TRBV3-2	TGTGCCAGCAGCCCGCGGGACAGGCTCCCCCGGGGCTACACCTTC	CASSPRDRLPRGYTF
NA	TRBJ1-1	NA	TRBV11-2	TGTGCCAGCAGTTTCCAGGGTACTGAAGCTTTCTTT	CASSFQGTEAFF
TRBD1	TRBJ2-1	NA	TRBV11-2	TGTGCCAGCAGCTTAATAACAGGGACAGACAATGAGCAGTTCTTC	CASSLITGTDNEQFF
NA	TRBJ1-2	once	TRBV3-1/TRBV3-2	TGTGCCAGCAGCCCTAGAGGGCTAATTAACTATGGCTACACCTTC	CASSPRGLINYGYTF
TRBD2	TRBJ2-1	few	TRBV6-5	TGTGCCAGCAGCTATCAGCGGGGGGGCCCCCTCTTC	CASSYQRGGPLF
NA	TRBJ1-5	NA	TRBV18	TGTGCCAGCTCACCAGATCAGCAGGGGCGTCAGCCCCAGCATTTT	CASSPDQQGRQPQHF
TRBD1	TRBJ2-7	once	TRBV5-1	TGCGCCAGCAGCTTGAGTTCAGGGGGCGCCGCCTACGAGCAGTACTTC	CASSLSSGGAAYEQYF
TRBD1	TRBJ2-3	NA	TRBV9	TGTGCCAGCAGCGACGGAAGGACAGGGGCCGATACGCAGTATTTT	CASSDGRTGADTQYF
NA	TRBJ1-5	NA	TRBV19	TGTGCCAGAGAAGGGGTTTGGCATCAGCCCCAGCATTTT	CAREGVWHQPQHF
TRBD1	TRBJ1-4	few	TRBV14	TGTGCCAGCAGCCAAGGGGACAGGGATCTTGAAAAACTGTTTTTT	CASSQGDRDLEKLFF
NA	TRBJ2-1	NA	TRBV5-1	TGCGCCAGCAGCTTGGCGGGGGACCCCTACAATGAGCAGTTCTTC	CASSLAGDPYNEQFF
NA	TRBJ1-2	NA	TRBV27	TGTGCCAGCTCGGCCGGGGGGGCCGCCCTTTATGGCTACACCTTC	CASSAGGAALYGYTF
TRBD1	TRBJ1-5	NA	TRBV30	TGTGCCTGGAGGGGGGACAGGGTAGGGCAGCCCCAGCATTTT	CAWRGDRVGQPQHF
TRBD1	TRBJ1-2	NA	TRBV20-1	TGCAGTGCTACAGGGGGCGGAGGCTACACCTTC	CSATGGGGYTF
NA	TRBJ1-2	NA	TRBV30	TGTGCCTGGAGTGAGCGGACAGCTTTCTATGGCTACACCTTC	CAWSERTAFYGYTF
TRBD1	TRBJ1-1	NA	TRBV10-3	TGTGCCATCAGTGAGTTTACAGGGGGGGGGAACACTGAAGCTTTCTTT	CAISEFTGGGNTEAFF
NA	TRBJ1-2	NA	TRBV30	TGTGCCTGGAGCCCGTCGGCCCAGGGCTATGGCTACACCTTC	CAWSPSAQGYGYTF
NA	TRBJ2-7	few	TRBV7-2	TGTGCCAGCAGCTCCGAGGGGGGGTACTACGAGCAGTACTTC	CASSSEGGYYEQYF
NA	TRBJ1-1	NA	TRBV6-5	TGTGCCAGCAGTTACGCCTCAGGGGCGGCTTATGAAGCTTTCTTT	CASSYASGAAYEAFF
TRBD1	TRBJ1-2	NA	TRBV19	TGTGCCAGTAGTTTCGCCGGGACAGGAGGAGTCTATGGCTACACCTTC	CASSFAGTGGVYGYTF
TRBD2	TRBJ2-1	NA	TRBV5-1	TGCGCCAGCAGCTTGCAACTAGCGGGGAGCAACAATGAGCAGTTCTTC	CASSLQLAGSNNEQFF
TRBD1	TRBJ1-1	NA	TRBV29-1	TGCAGCGCAACGAACAGGGGGGGCCCTCACATGAACACTGAAGCTTTCTTT	CSATNRGGPHMNTEAFF